The 30 T cell receptor beta chains listed next were all sequenced from one sample in a study of vaccination and CD4 T cells after COVID-19. Sample treatment: approximately nine-day PBMC culture with coronavirus spike peptide pools or control peptides (ViraFEST assay). An unexposed donor provided the CD4+ T cells, which were collected before the COVID-19 pandemic (2011-2018). An Oncomine TCR Beta short-read assay was used to sequence the DNA from cultured CD4+ T cells. TCRdb reprocessed the PCR reads via MiXCR and lists one record per CDR3 protein. The sample consists of 5,500 to 8,000 distinct CDR3 sequences, about 38% of them appearing once. Antigens for these TCRs are unknown. The sequencing input was CD4+ T cells from blood, cultured in vitro. These TCRs come from a human donor in good health.

The rearrangement joins TRBV6-2 or TRBV6-3 to TRBJ1-6; a weak D match, TRBD1 (5 bases). From germline, CDR1 is MNHEY and CDR2 SVGEGT. The CDR3 sequence is 15 residues long. V was trimmed by 6 bases and J by 4 bases, leaving 13 bases between them. The CDR3 DNA is TGTGCCAGCAGCCGCCGGGACCCTTATAATTCACCCCTCCACTTT. Its protein is CASSRRDPYNSPLHF.

The chain joins TRBV18 to TRBJ2-3; D ambiguous. V was pared by 1 base and J by 6 bases, with 11 bases between. CDR1 KGHSH and CDR2 LQKENI come from the germline V gene. The CDR3 consists of 14 residues. The CDR3 spells CASSPRQDPDTQYF. CDR3 bases: TGTGCCAGCTCACCACGTCAGGATCCGGATACGCAGTATTTT.

This clonotype was seen a handful of times. The chain has TRBV19 and TRBJ2-3, with unresolved D. Trimming cost V 7 bases and J 0 bases, with 11 bases left between them. Per the germline V gene, CDR1 is LNHDA and CDR2 is SQIVND (reference sequence). The CDR3 loop spans 14 amino acids. The CDR3 sequence is CASTRDHSTDTQYF. The DNA of the CDR3 is TGTGCCAGTACAAGAGACCATAGCACAGATACGCAGTATTTT. The whole variable domain, filled in from reference TRBV19 and TRBJ2-3, reads DGGITQSPKYLFRKEGQNVTLSCEQNLNHDAMYWYRQDPGQGLRLIYYSQIVNDFQKGDIAEGYSVSREKKESFPLTVTSAQKNPTAFYLCASTRDHSTDTQYFGPGTRLTVL.

This sequence joins TRBV7-9 and TRBJ2-1; D is uncertain. The V end was cut by 1 base, the J end by 7 bases, with 8 bases between. This CDR3 has 13 residues. The germline gives CDR1 SEHNR, CDR2 FQNEAQ (reference sequence). The CDR3 reads CASSLGAINEQFF. The DNA for the CDR3 is TGTGCCAGCAGCTTAGGGGCTATAAATGAGCAGTTCTTC.

The chain recombines TRBV6-2 or TRBV6-3 with TRBJ2-2, with D unresolved. The V gene lost 7 bases and the J gene lost 6 bases, with 9 bases spanning the gap. The CDR3 consists of 12 residues. The germline gives CDR1 MNHEY, CDR2 SVGEGT. The CDR3, as DNA: TGTGCCAGCATCTCGGACGCCGGGGAGCTGTTTTTT. Encoded protein: CASISDAGELFF.

This clonotype came up a few times. J is TRBJ1-5 and V is TRBV12-3 or TRBV12-4; 7 nucleotides line up with TRBD1. After removal of 6 bases from V and 3 bases from J, the junction contained 5 bases not matched to a gene. The CDR3 loop spans 14 amino acids. CDR3 bases: TGTGCCAGCAGGGGACAGTTAGACAATCAGCCCCAGCATTTT. Translated: CASRGQLDNQPQHF.

This clonotype was counted a few times. V and J are TRBV7-3 and TRBJ1-6; no clear D gene. V was shortened by 4 bases and J by 8 bases, with 9 bases between the two germline ends. Germline V gives CDR1 SGHTA, CDR2 FQGTGA. The CDR3 totals 13 residues. CDR3 nucleotide sequence: TGTGCCAGCAGCTATGAGAGAGATTCACCCCTCCACTTT. It specifies CASSYERDSPLHF.

CDR3 amino acids: CASSSTNTEAFF. The CDR3 DNA is TGTGCCAGCAGCAGCACGAACACTGAAGCTTTCTTT. This sequence joins TRBV5-4 and TRBJ1-1; unclear D gene. The CDR3 covers 12 residues. Trimming pared 4 bases from V and 1 base from J, leaving 5 bases between. Germline CDR1 SGHNT, CDR2 YYREEE (reference sequence).

This clonotype was found once. This chain connects TRBV6-1 to TRBJ1-1; maybe TRBD1 (5 bases). CDR1 is MNHNS and CDR2 is SASEGT in the germline V gene. The CDR3 spans 15 residues. Trimming removed 1 base at V and 0 bases at J, with 9 bases between. CDR3 protein: CASSEEGTVNTEAFF. The CDR3 DNA is TGTGCCAGCAGTGAAGAGGGGACGGTGAACACTGAAGCTTTCTTT.

This clonotype was detected only a few times. The chain couples TRBV5-7 to TRBJ1-1; TRBD1 is a possible D gene (5 bases). TRBV5-7 is an ORF, with its function uncertain. V was cut by 6 bases and J by 1 base, with 13 bases left in between. This CDR3 has 14 residues. For the CDR3, the DNA is TGTGCCAGCATTATAAGGGGAGGGAACACTGAAGCTTTCTTT. Amino acids: CASIIRGGNTEAFF.

The CDR3 protein is CASNKGQATNYGYTF. Written as DNA, the CDR3 is TGTGCCAGCAACAAAGGACAGGCTACTAACTATGGCTACACCTTC. The chain carries TRBV6-1 and TRBJ1-2, with 7 bases lining up with TRBD1. Germline V gene data show CDR1 as MNHNS and CDR2 as SASEGT. The CDR3 runs 15 residues. V was clipped by 7 bases and J by 0 bases; unmatched bases: 8.

This clonotype counts as hyperexpanded. The J gene is TRBJ1-1, the V gene TRBV29-1; D not certain. Germline V gene data show CDR1 as SQVTM and CDR2 as ANQGSEA. V lost 1 base, J lost 10 bases, and 10 bases lay in between. This CDR3 has 11 residues. The CDR3 DNA reads as TGCAGCGTTGAAGTTCCTGGCGGAGCTTTCTTT. This sequence encodes CSVEVPGGAFF. Combining the CDR3 with reference TRBV29-1 and TRBJ1-1 gives the whole variable domain SAVISQKPSRDICQRGTSLTIQCQVDSQVTMMFWYRQQPGQSLTLIATANQGSEATYESGFVIDKFPISRPNLTFSTLTVSNMSPEDSSIYLCSVEVPGGAFFGQGTRLTVV.

J is TRBJ2-7 and V is TRBV11-2; D is perhaps TRBD1 (6 bases). The germline CDR1 and CDR2 sequences are SGHAT and FQNNGV. V lost 7 bases and J lost 5, with 18 bases in between. The CDR3 is made up of 14 amino acids. CDR3 in amino acids: CASTSIGQLDEQYF. Here the CDR3 DNA reads TGTGCCAGCACATCGATAGGACAGTTGGACGAGCAGTACTTC.

This clonotype was recorded a few times. The V and J genes are TRBV6-1 and TRBJ2-1, with 8 bases matching TRBD1. This CDR3 is built from 13 residues. The germline V gene encodes CDR1 MNHNS and CDR2 SASEGT. Trimming cost V 7 bases and J 8 bases; bases outside gene matches: 7. CDR3 bases: TGTGCCAGCATCTCCTCAGGGGGCGATGAGCAGTTCTTC. It is translated as CASISSGGDEQFF.

This clonotype was detected a few times. The chain employs TRBV6-1 and TRBJ2-7; 7 bases line up with TRBD1. This CDR3 spans 12 amino acids. J gave up 0 bases and V 11 bases, and 4 bases lay outside the gene matches. The germline CDR1 and CDR2 sequences are MNHNS and SASEGT. CDR3: CAGGQASYEQYF. The CDR3 DNA sequence: TGTGCCGGTGGACAGGCCTCCTACGAGCAGTACTTC.

This clonotype has more than one count but fewer than ten. V gene TRBV7-8 combines with J gene TRBJ1-6, with 7 bases that match TRBD1. The length of the CDR3 is 15 residues. The J segment lost 9 bases and the V segment lost 5 bases, leaving 10 bases of the junction unmatched. Germline CDR1 is SGHVS and CDR2 is FQNEAQ. The CDR3 region has the DNA TGTGCCAGCAGCCCCCAACAGGGGAGCCTTTCACCCCTCCACTTT. As protein: CASSPQQGSLSPLHF.

The J gene is TRBJ1-1, the V gene TRBV7-2; TRBD1 is a possible D gene (6 bases). The CDR3 is 13 residues long. Trimming cost V 5 bases and J 1 base, with 8 bases left between them. Per germline, CDR1 SGHTA and CDR2 FQGNSA. The CDR3 bases are TGTGCCAGCAGCACGGACAGGAACACTGAAGCTTTCTTT. Translated: CASSTDRNTEAFF.

The genes are TRBV19 and TRBJ1-2, with D maybe TRBD1 (6 bases). From germline, CDR1 is LNHDA and CDR2 SQIVND (reference sequence). V was clipped by 5 bases and J by 6 bases, with 13 bases between them. The CDR3 spans 13 residues. Here the CDR3 reads CASSPGRTDGYTF. CDR3 DNA sequence: TGTGCCAGTAGTCCGGGGAGGACAGATGGCTACACCTTC.

The chain links TRBV6-1 to TRBJ1-1; 10 nucleotides line up with TRBD1. V lost 5 bases and J lost 10; bases outside the gene matches: 7. Germline loops: CDR1 MNHNS, CDR2 SASEGT. The CDR3 loop spans 13 amino acids. CDR3 sequence: CASSRDRGQGAFF. As DNA, the CDR3 is TGTGCCAGCAGTCGAGACAGGGGGCAGGGAGCTTTCTTT.

The chain links TRBV20-1 to TRBJ2-3; TRBD1 matches at 7 bases. CDR1 is DFQATT and CDR2 is SNEGSKA in the germline V gene (reference sequence). After removal of 5 bases from V and 4 bases from J, the junction contained 3 bases not matched to a gene. The CDR3 is 12 amino acids. In DNA form, the CDR3 reads TGCAGTGCTCGACAGGGAGCAGATACGCAGTATTTT. The encoded protein is CSARQGADTQYF.

This clonotype has just a few counts. This chain joins TRBV15 and TRBJ1-1, with a possible D match to TRBD1 (6 bases). The CDR3 covers 15 residues. Germline V gene sequence: CDR1 LNHNV, CDR2 YYDKDF (reference sequence). The germline V and J ends were trimmed by 1 base and 5 bases, with 14 bases remaining between them. The CDR3 DNA reads TGTGCCACCAGCAGAGTAGGGGGGGCGCGAACTGAAGCTTTCTTT. It translates to CATSRVGGARTEAFF.

V gene TRBV19 combines with J gene TRBJ1-2; no reliable D call. CDR3 length equals 13 residues. CDR1 and CDR2 (germline): LNHDA, SQIVND (reference sequence). V lost 3 bases, J lost 9 bases, and 14 bases lay in between. CDR3 sequence reads: CASSIRGTGSYTF. Here the CDR3 DNA reads TGTGCCAGTAGTATTCGGGGTACTGGAAGCTACACCTTC.

This clonotype was seen a few times. The V gene is TRBV6-1, the J gene TRBJ1-5; TRBD1 is a possible D gene (6 bases). V was trimmed by 5 bases and J by 4 bases, leaving 18 bases between them. The CDR3 is 16 amino acids. The germline V gene has CDR1 MNHNS and CDR2 SASEGT. CDR3 coding DNA: TGTGCCAGCAGTAGACAACAGGGTACTGGGAATCAGCCCCAGCATTTT. As protein: CASSRQQGTGNQPQHF.

This rearrangement joins TRBV5-1 to TRBJ2-7; a weak D match, TRBD2 (5 bases). The CDR3 sequence is 13 residues long. The V end was cut by 1 base, the J end by 5 bases, with 10 bases between. Per the germline V gene, CDR1 is SGHRS and CDR2 is YFSETQ. CDR3 loop: CASSLFAGNEQYF. DNA of the CDR3: TGCGCCAGCAGCTTGTTTGCGGGTAACGAGCAGTACTTC. Complete variable domain (other parts from reference TRBV5-1 and TRBJ2-7): KAGVTQTPRYLIKTRGQQVTLSCSPISGHRSVSWYQQTPGQGLQFLFEYFSETQRNKGNFPGRFSGRQFSNSRSEMNVSTLELGDSALYLCASSLFAGNEQYFGPGTRLTVT.

This clonotype is judged large (0.1 to 1%). The V call is TRBV20-1, the J call TRBJ2-3, with TRBD1 matching 11 bases. Germline V lookup: CDR1 DFQATT, CDR2 SNEGSKA (reference sequence). Trimming cost V 5 bases and J 4 bases; bases outside gene matches: 5. The CDR3 has 14 residues. CDR3 nucleotides: TGCAGTGCTCCGGACAGGGGGCGTGCAGATACGCAGTATTTT. Protein sequence: CSAPDRGRADTQYF.

This clonotype came up once. J is TRBJ1-2 and V is TRBV5-1; 10 bases align to TRBD1. The germline V gene encodes CDR1 SGHRS and CDR2 YFSETQ. The CDR3 totals 16 residues. Unmatched junction bases numbered 7, after V lost 4 bases and J lost 1 base. CDR3 loop: CASSEGQGFGNYGYTF. In nucleotides, the CDR3 is TGCGCCAGCAGCGAGGGACAGGGGTTTGGTAACTATGGCTACACCTTC.

This clonotype has a handful of counts. This chain links TRBV11-2 with TRBJ1-5; no clear D gene. Germline loops: CDR1 SGHAT, CDR2 FQNNGV. Trimming removed 3 bases from V and 6 bases from J, with 9 bases in between. The CDR3 is 13 residues long. The CDR3 is CASSLDLAQPQHF. In DNA form, the CDR3 reads TGTGCCAGCAGCTTGGATCTAGCTCAGCCCCAGCATTTT.

With regard to this clonotype: An end of the junction differs from the germline gene, which may be a read error. The chain couples TRBV7-2 to TRBJ2-1; TRBD2 might be the D (5 bases). Germline V gene sequence: CDR1 SGHTA, CDR2 FQGNSA. This CDR3 contains 15 residues. CDR3 in DNA: TGCGCCAGCAGTCGGCTAGCCGAACCCTACAATGAGCAGTTCTTC. Translated: CASSRLAEPYNEQFF.

In this sample, this clonotype turned up a few times. The chain has TRBV12-3 or TRBV12-4 and TRBJ2-7; D is perhaps TRBD1 (6 bases). V gave up 2 bases and J gave up 3 bases, with 8 bases separating them. The CDR3 has 13 amino acids. CDR3 nucleotides: TGTGCCAGCAGTTTACAGGGGATCTACGAGCAGTACTTC. Its translation is CASSLQGIYEQYF.

This rearrangement joins TRBV6-1 to TRBJ2-2, with D tentatively TRBD1 (6 bases). The CDR3 runs to 13 residues. The germline gives CDR1 MNHNS, CDR2 SASEGT. Trimming pared 8 bases from V and 4 bases from J, leaving 11 bases between. In DNA, the CDR3 is TGTGCCAGCGAGGGGGAGCGCACCGGGGAGCTGTTTTTT. This codes for CASEGERTGELFF.